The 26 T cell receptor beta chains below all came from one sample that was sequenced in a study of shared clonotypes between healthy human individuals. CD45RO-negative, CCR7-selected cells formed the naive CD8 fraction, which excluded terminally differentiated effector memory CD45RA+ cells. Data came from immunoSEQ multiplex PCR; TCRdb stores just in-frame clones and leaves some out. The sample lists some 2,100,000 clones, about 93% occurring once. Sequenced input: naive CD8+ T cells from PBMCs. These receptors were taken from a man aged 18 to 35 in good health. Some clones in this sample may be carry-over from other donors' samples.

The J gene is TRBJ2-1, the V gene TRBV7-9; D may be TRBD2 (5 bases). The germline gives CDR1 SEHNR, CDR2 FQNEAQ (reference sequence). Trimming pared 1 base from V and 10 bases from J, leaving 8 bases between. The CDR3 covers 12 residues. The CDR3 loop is CASSLEEGEQFF. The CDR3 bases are TGTGCCAGCAGCTTAGAAGAGGGAGAGCAGTTCTTC. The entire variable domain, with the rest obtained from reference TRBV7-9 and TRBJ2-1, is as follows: DTGVSQNPRHKITKRGQNVTFRCDPISEHNRLYWYRQTLGQGPEFLTYFQNEAQLEKSRLLSDRFSAERPKGSFSTLEIQRTEQGDSAMYLCASSLEEGEQFFGPGTRLTVL.

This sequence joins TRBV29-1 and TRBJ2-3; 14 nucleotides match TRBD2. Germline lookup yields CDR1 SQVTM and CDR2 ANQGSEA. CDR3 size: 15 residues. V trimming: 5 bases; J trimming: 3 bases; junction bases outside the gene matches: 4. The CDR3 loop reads CSVRRTSGRTDTQYF. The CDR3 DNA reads TGCAGCGTTAGGCGGACTAGCGGGAGGACAGATACGCAGTATTTT.

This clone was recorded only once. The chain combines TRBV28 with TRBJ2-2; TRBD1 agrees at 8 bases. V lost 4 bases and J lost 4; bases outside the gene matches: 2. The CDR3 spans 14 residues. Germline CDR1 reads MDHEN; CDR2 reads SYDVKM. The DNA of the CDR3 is TGTGCCAGCAGTTCAACAGGGGGCACCGGGGAGCTGTTTTTT. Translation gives CASSSTGGTGELFF. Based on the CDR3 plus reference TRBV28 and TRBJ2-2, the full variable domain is DVKVTQSSRYLVKRTGEKVFLECVQDMDHENMFWYRQDPGLGLRLIYFSYDVKMKEKGDIPEGYSVSREKKERFSLILESASTNQTSMYLCASSSTGGTGELFFGEGSRLTVL.

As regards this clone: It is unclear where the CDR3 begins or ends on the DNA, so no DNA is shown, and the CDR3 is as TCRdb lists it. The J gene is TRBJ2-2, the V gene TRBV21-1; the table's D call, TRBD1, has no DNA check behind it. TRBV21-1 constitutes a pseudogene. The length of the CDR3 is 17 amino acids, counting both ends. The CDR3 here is CASSKGRVGSGTGELFF.

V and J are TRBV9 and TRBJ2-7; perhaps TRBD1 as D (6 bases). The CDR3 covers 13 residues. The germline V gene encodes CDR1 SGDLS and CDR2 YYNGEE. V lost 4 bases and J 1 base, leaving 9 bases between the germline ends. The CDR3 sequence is CASSQGQSYEQYF. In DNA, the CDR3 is TGTGCCAGCAGCCAGGGGCAGTCCTACGAGCAGTACTTC.

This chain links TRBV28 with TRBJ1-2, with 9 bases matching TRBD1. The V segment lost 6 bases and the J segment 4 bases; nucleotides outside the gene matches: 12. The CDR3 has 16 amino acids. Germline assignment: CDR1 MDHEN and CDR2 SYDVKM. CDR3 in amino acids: CASSPISGQGAYGYTF. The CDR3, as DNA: TGTGCCAGCAGCCCTATTTCGGGACAGGGAGCCTATGGCTACACCTTC.

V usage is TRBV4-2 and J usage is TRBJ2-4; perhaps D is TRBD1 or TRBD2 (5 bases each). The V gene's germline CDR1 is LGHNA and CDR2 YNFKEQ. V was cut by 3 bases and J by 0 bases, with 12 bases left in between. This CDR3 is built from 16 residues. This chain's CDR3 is CASSHPGTEAKNIQYF. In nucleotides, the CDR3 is TGTGCCAGCAGCCACCCCGGGACGGAAGCCAAAAACATTCAGTACTTC.

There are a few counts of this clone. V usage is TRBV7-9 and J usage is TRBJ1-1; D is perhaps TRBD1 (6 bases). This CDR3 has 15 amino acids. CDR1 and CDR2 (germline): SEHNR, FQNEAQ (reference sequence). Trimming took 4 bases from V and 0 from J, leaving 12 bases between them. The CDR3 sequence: CASSSLAGVNTEAFF. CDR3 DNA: TGTGCCAGCAGCTCACTAGCAGGGGTGAACACTGAAGCTTTCTTT.

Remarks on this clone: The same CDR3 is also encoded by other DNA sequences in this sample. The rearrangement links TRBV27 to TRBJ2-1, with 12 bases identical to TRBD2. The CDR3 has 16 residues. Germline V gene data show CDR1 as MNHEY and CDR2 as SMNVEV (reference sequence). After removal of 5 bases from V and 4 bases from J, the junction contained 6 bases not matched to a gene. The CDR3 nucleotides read TGTGCCAGCAGTCTTAGACTAGCGGGAGTATACAATGAGCAGTTCTTC. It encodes CASSLRLAGVYNEQFF.

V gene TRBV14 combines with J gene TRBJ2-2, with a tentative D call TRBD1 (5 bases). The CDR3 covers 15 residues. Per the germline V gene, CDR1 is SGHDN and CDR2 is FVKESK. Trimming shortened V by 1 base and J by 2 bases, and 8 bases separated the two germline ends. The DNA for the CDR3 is TGTGCCAGCAGCCAAGCCAGGGTTAACACCGGGGAGCTGTTTTTT. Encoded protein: CASSQARVNTGELFF. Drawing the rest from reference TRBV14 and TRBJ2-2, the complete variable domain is EAGVTQFPSHSVIEKGQTVTLRCDPISGHDNLYWYRRVMGKEIKFLLHFVKESKQDESGMPNNRFLAERTGGTYSTLKVQPAELEDSGVYFCASSQARVNTGELFFGEGSRLTVL.

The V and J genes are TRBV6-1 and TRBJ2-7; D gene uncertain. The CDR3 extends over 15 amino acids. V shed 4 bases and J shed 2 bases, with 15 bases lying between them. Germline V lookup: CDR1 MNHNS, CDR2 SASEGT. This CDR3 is CASSVRHNGAYEQYF. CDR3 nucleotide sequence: TGTGCCAGCAGTGTCAGACACAATGGGGCCTACGAGCAGTACTTC.

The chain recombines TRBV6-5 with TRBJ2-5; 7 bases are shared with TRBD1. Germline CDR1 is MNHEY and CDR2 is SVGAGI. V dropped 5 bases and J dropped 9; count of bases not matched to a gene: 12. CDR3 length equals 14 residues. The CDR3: CASSDTGAVDPQYF. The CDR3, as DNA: TGTGCCAGCAGTGACACAGGGGCCGTGGATCCCCAGTACTTC.

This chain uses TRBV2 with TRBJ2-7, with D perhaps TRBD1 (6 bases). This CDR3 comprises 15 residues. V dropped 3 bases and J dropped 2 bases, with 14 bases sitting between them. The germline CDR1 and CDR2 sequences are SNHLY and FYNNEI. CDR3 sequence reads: CASSEFLGTPYEQYF. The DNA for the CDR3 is TGTGCCAGCAGTGAGTTTCTGGGGACACCCTACGAGCAGTACTTC.

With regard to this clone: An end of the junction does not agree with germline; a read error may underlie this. The CDR3 loop reads CSARRGAAANF. The CDR3 nucleotides are TGCAGTGCTAGGAGGGGGGCAGCGGCTAACTTC. This chain links TRBV20-1 with TRBJ2-7; D assignment may be TRBD1 or TRBD2 (6 bases each). Germline V gives CDR1 DFQATT, CDR2 SNEGSKA (reference sequence). There are 11 residues in the CDR3.

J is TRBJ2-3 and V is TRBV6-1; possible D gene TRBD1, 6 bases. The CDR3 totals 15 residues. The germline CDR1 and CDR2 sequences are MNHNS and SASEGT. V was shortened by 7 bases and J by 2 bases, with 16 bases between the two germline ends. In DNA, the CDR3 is TGTGCCAGCAAGGAGTTCAGGGGAACCACAGATACGCAGTATTTT. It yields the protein CASKEFRGTTDTQYF.

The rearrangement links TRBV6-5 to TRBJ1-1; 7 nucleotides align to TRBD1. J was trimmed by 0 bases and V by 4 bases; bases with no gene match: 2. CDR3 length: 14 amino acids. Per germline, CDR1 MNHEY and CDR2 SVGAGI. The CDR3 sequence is CASSFRGMNTEAFF. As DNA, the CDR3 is TGTGCCAGCAGTTTCAGGGGGATGAACACTGAAGCTTTCTTT.

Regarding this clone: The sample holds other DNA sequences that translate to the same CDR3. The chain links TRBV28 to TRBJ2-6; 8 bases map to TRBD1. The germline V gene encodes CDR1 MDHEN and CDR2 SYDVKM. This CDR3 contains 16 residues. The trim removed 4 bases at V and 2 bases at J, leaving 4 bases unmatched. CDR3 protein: CASSSGQGAGANVLTF. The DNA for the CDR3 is TGTGCCAGCAGTTCTGGACAGGGTGCTGGGGCCAACGTCCTGACTTTC.

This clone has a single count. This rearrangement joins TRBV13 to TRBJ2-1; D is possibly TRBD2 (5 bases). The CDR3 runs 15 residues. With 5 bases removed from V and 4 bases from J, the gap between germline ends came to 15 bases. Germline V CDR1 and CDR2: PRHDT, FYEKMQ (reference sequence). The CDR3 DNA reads TGTGCCAGCAGCCCCGAGAGGGAAACATACAATGAGCAGTTCTTC. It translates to CASSPERETYNEQFF. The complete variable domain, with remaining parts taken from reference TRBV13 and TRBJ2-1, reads AAGVIQSPRHLIKEKRETATLKCYPIPRHDTVYWYQQGPGQDPQFLISFYEKMQSDKGSIPDRFSAQQFSDYHSELNMSSLELGDSALYFCASSPERETYNEQFFGPGTRLTVL.

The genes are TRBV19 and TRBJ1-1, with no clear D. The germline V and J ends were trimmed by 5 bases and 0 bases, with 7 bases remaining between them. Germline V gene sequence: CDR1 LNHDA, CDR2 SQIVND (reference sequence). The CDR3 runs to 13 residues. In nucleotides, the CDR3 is TGTGCCAGTAGTTGGGATATGAACACTGAAGCTTTCTTT. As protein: CASSWDMNTEAFF.

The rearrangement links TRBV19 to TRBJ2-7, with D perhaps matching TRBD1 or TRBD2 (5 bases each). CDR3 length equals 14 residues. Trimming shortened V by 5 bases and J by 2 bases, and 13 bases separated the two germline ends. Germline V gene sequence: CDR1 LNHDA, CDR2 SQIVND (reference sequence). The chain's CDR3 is CASSARDGAYEQYF. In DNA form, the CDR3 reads TGTGCCAGTAGTGCCCGGGACGGGGCCTACGAGCAGTACTTC.

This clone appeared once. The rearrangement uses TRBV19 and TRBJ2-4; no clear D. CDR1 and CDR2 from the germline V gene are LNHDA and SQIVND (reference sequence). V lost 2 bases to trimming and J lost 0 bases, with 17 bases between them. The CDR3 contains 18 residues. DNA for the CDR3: TGTGCCAGTAGTATACAGTCGACTGCGACCCTAGCCAAAAACATTCAGTACTTC. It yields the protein CASSIQSTATLAKNIQYF.

The CDR3 DNA sequence: TGTGCCAGCAGTCCGAACCTCAGCGGACTTCCCTACAATGAGCAGTTCTTC. Amino acid sequence: CASSPNLSGLPYNEQFF. The chain combines TRBV27 with TRBJ2-1; maybe TRBD2 (5 bases). This CDR3 comprises 17 residues. Looked up from germline, CDR1 is MNHEY and CDR2 is SMNVEV (reference sequence). V gave up 5 bases and J gave up 2 bases, with 19 bases separating them.

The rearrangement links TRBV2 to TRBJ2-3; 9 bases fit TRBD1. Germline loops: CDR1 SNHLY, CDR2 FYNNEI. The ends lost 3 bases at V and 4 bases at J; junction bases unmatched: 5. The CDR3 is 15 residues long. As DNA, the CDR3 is TGTGCCAGCAGTGATTGGGACAGGGCAGCAGATACGCAGTATTTT. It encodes CASSDWDRAADTQYF. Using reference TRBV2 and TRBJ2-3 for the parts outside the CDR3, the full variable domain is EPEVTQTPSHQVTQMGQEVILRCVPISNHLYFYWYRQILGQKVEFLVSFYNNEISEKSEIFDDQFSVERPDGSNFTLKIRSTKLEDSAMYFCASSDWDRAADTQYFGPGTRLTVL.

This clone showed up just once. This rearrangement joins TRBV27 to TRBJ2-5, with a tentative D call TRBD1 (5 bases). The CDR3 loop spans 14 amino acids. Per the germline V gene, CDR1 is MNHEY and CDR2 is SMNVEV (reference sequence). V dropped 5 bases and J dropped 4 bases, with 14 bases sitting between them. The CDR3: CASSHLGASETQYF. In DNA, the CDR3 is TGTGCCAGCAGTCACTTAGGGGCATCAGAGACCCAGTACTTC.

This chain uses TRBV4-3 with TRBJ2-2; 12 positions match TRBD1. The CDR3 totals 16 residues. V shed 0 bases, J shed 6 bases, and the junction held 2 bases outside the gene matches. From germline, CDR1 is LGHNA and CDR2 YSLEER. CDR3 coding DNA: TGCGCCAGCAGCCAAGATGGGACAGGGGGCCCCGGGGAGCTGTTTTTT. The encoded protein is CASSQDGTGGPGELFF.

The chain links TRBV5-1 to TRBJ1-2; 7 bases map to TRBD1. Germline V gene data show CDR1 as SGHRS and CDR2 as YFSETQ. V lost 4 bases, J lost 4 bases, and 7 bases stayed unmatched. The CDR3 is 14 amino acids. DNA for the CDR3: TGCGCCAGCAGCCCTAAGGGGGCGGTCTATGGCTACACCTTC. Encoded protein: CASSPKGAVYGYTF.